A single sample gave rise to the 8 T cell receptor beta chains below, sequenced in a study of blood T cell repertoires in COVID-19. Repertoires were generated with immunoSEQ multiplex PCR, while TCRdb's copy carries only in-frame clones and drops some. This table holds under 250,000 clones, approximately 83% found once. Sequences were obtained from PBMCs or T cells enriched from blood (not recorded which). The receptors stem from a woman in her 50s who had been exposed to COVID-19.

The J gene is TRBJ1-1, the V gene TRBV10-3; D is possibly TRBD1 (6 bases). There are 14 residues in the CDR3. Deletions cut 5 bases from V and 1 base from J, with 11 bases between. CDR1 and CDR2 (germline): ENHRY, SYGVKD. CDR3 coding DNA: TGTGCCATCAGTCCGCGGACAGCGAACACTGAAGCTTTCTTT. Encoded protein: CAISPRTANTEAFF.

The CDR3 region is CASSLGTGVGNEQFF. The CDR3 bases are TGTGCCAGCAGCTTAGGGACAGGGGTAGGAAATGAGCAGTTCTTC. This chain uses TRBV7-6 with TRBJ2-1, with 9 bases identical to TRBD1. The CDR3 sequence is 15 residues long. Trimming took 1 base from V and 7 from J; bases not matched to a gene: 5. CDR1 is SGHVS, CDR2 FNYEAQ, per germline.

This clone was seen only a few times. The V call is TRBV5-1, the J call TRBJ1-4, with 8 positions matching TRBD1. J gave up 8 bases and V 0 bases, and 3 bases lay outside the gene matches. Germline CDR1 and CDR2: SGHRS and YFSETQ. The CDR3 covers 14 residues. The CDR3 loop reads CASSLGTGYEKLFF. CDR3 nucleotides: TGCGCCAGCAGCTTGGGGACAGGGTACGAAAAACTGTTTTTT. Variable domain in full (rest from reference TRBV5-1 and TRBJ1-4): KAGVTQTPRYLIKTRGQQVTLSCSPISGHRSVSWYQQTPGQGLQFLFEYFSETQRNKGNFPGRFSGRQFSNSRSEMNVSTLELGDSALYLCASSLGTGYEKLFFGSGTQLSVL.

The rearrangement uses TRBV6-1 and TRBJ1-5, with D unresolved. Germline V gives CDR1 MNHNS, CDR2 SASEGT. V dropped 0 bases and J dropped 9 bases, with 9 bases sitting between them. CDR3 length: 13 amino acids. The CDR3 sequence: CASSEAVPGPQHF. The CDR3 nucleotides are TGTGCCAGCAGTGAAGCGGTGCCCGGGCCCCAGCATTTT.

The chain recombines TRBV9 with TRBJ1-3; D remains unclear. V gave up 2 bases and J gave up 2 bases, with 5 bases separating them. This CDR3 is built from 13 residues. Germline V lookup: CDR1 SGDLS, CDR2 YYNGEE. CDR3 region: CASSVSTGNTIYF. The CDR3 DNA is TGTGCCAGCAGCGTGAGTACTGGAAACACCATATATTTT.

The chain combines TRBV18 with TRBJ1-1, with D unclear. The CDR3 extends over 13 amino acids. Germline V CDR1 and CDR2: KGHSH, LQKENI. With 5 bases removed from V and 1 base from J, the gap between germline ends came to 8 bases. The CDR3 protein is CASSSKENTEAFF. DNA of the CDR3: TGTGCCAGCTCAAGCAAAGAGAACACTGAAGCTTTCTTT.

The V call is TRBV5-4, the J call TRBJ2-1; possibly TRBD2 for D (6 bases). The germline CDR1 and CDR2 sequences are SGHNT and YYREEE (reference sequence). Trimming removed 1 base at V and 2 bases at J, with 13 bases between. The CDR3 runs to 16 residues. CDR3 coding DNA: TGTGCCAGCAGCTTGAAAAGGGGAGGAGCCTACAATGAGCAGTTCTTC. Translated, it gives CASSLKRGGAYNEQFF. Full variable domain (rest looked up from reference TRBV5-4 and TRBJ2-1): ETGVTQSPTHLIKTRGQQVTLRCSSQSGHNTVSWYQQALGQGPQFIFQYYREEENGRGNFPPRFSGLQFPNYSSELNVNALELDDSALYLCASSLKRGGAYNEQFFGPGTRLTVL.

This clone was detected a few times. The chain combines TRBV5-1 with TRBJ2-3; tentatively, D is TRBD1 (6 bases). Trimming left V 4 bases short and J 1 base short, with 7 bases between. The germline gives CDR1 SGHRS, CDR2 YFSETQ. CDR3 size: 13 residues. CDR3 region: CASSKGGTDTQYF. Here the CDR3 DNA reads TGCGCCAGCAGCAAGGGGGGCACAGATACGCAGTATTTT.